This T cell receptor beta chain was identified during a study of T-cell reconstitution after alpha-beta-depleted transplantation in children. TCRbeta library construction was performed incorporating unique molecular identifiers. TCRdb reanalysed the PCR reads using MiXCR and keeps one entry per CDR3 protein. Of approximately 390,000 distinct CDR3 sequences in the sample, roughly a tenth are singletons; the top ten hold roughly 5.5%. The CDR3 consists of 13 residues. From germline, CDR1 is MNHNS and CDR2 SASEGT. V was clipped by 5 bases and J by 11 bases, with 18 bases between them. This material consisted of PBMCs from the stem cell graft donor, taken from the stem cell graft. This chain uses TRBV6-1 with TRBJ1-1, with TRBD1 as a possible D gene (5 bases). The sequence came from a human donor who donated a stem cell graft to a child with acute myeloid leukemia. The CDR3 here is CASSNVRELGAFF. CDR3 in DNA: TGTGCCAGCAGTAATGTCAGGGAATTGGGCGCTTTCTTT.